This T cell receptor (beta chain) was sequenced in a study of CD8+ T cells in alopecia areata. There are a few counts of this clone. Its antigen is not identified. Sampling of alopecia areata patients yielded lesional scalp punch biopsies as well as peripheral blood. It was cDNA, reverse transcribed from extracted RNA, that served as the sequencing template. Sequencing was performed with immunoSEQ multiplex PCR; in TCRdb, only in-frame clones are kept and a portion is missing. The sample lists fewer than 20,000 clones; 45% to 65% were seen once. The CDR3 totals 13 residues. CDR1 and CDR2 from the germline V gene are MNHNY and SVGAGI (reference sequence). Study findings and constraints: Researchers report lesional scalp, most notably alopecia totalis/universalis, outstripped normal scalp in clonality. The study found TCR sharing across patients less clear than in mice, possibly for HLA reasons.

The chain carries TRBV6-6 and TRBJ2-1; D remains ambiguous. What was sequenced was skin. This TCR derives from a human donor with alopecia areata. The CDR3 sequence: CAARTSGAEEQFF. CDR3 DNA sequence: TGTGCAGCTAGAACTTCGGGTGCGGAGGAGCAGTTCTTC.